This T cell receptor (beta chain) came from a study of blood T cell repertoires in COVID-19. Study background: Samples of COVID-19 (acute and convalescent) were obtained from the United States, Italy and Spain. Sources were T cells, B-cell-depleted T cells, or PBMCs; the material itself was cDNA or gDNA.

CDR3 length: 15 residues. The germline CDR1 and CDR2 sequences are MDHEN and SYDVKM. Germline trimming cut 5 bases from V and 0 bases from J; bases unmatched to any gene: 4. In the original processing: Reference gene primers were amplified, and this amplification served to estimate nucleated cell counts. The protocol was immunoSEQ multiplex PCR, while the TCRdb copy is restricted to in-frame clones and leaves out a portion. V and J calls and clone size are as listed in that table; D and trimming were resolved from the DNA. In the table there are roughly 66,000 clones, around 90% of which are singletons. This clone has a single count.

This sequence was found in a human donor with active COVID-19. The donor label of this sample is uncertain. The chain links TRBV28 to TRBJ2-3, with 8 bases aligning to TRBD1. Sequenced material: peripheral blood. CDR3 nucleotide sequence: TGTGCCAGCAGTCTGGACAGGGCTAGCACAGATACGCAGTATTTT. This gives the protein CASSLDRASTDTQYF. Combining the CDR3 with reference TRBV28 and TRBJ2-3 gives the whole variable domain DVKVTQSSRYLVKRTGEKVFLECVQDMDHENMFWYRQDPGLGLRLIYFSYDVKMKEKGDIPEGYSVSREKKERFSLILESASTNQTSMYLCASSLDRASTDTQYFGPGTRLTVL.